Described below is a single T cell receptor beta chain sequence and its context. Its antigen is still unknown. The sample belongs to a study of vaccination and CD4 T cells after COVID-19. Across the study: Taking of post-vaccine samples occurred a median around 67 days after dose two (range 14 to 241). Control cultures, each given a CEFX pool, an HIV-1 Nef pool, or no peptide, were included.

Trimming took off 4 bases at V and 9 bases at J, with 25 bases between the two ends. This CDR3 region has 17 residues. CDR1 and CDR2 (germline): MNHEY, SVGEGT. The treatment denotes: roughly 10-day PBMC culture with coronavirus spike peptide pools or control peptides (ViraFEST assay). ViraFEST sequenced TCRs after peptide-pool expansion of antigen-specific T cells. Per well, around 2 million PBMCs were cultured in the presence of roughly 9 IU/ml IL-2 and around 11 ug/ml peptide pools. The assay that was used to sequence DNA from cultured CD4+ T cells was the Oncomine TCR Beta short-read assay. Via MiXCR, TCRdb re-called the PCR reads, giving one row per CDR3 protein. The top ten hold under 7.5% of the sample, which has 17,000 or so distinct CDR3 sequences, roughly 43% seen once.

The source is a human donor who had recovered from COVID-19. This rearrangement joins TRBV6-2 or TRBV6-3 to TRBJ1-5; D not certain. The input for sequencing was CD4+ T cells from blood, cultured in vitro, taken before SARS-CoV-2 vaccination. The CDR3 sequence: CASSSHPALGSGSPQHF. CDR3 in DNA: TGTGCCAGCAGTTCCCATCCCGCCCTGGGGTCGGGTTCGCCCCAGCATTTT.